This TCR beta chain was sequenced for a study of metastatic and nonmetastatic thyroid tumors. Background on the study: Repertoire data that came from the blood and tumor or nodule tissue of malignant and benign thyroid patients were compared. Study-wide points: Significantly greater TCR beta diversity was reportedly found in malignant thyroid tumors than in benign nodules (in blood and tumor).

In the original workflow: Clinicopathological groups supplied CDR3 differences that were used to build a distant-metastasis classifier for papillary thyroid cancer. TCRdb reanalyzed the PCR reads via MiXCR. What appears here as the V and J calls and clone size reflects TCRdb's work, not the paper's. The data hold about 21,000 clones, with 28% observed a single time. There are many counts of this clone. Its antigen remains unknown. No patient received treatment before thyroid surgery. V lost 4 bases and J lost 3; bases outside the gene matches: 6. The length of the CDR3 is 17 residues. The germline V gene has CDR1 KGHDR and CDR2 SFDVKD.

The clonotype originates from a male donor with papillary thyroid cancer or a benign thyroid nodule (not recorded which). Some clones in this sample may be carry-over from other donors' samples. Sequences were obtained from tumor tissue. The genes are TRBV24-1 and TRBJ2-6; 9 bases map to TRBD1. The CDR3 DNA is TGTGCCACCAGTGACCCGGGACAGGGTTTTGGGGCCAACGTCCTGACTTTC. It encodes CATSDPGQGFGANVLTF.